The table lists the clone carrying this T cell receptor beta chain with a few counts. Antigen unknown. Per germline, CDR1 SGHTA and CDR2 FQGNSA. V was trimmed by 1 base and J by 0 bases, leaving 13 bases between them. The CDR3 is 17 amino acids. TCRdb recomputed calls from the 5' RACE reads with MiXCR, one row per CDR3 protein. The table includes 100,000 to 150,000 distinct CDR3 sequences, approximately 13% detected once. This sample is drawn from a study of CD8 T cells in ankylosing spondylitis. Study findings and constraints: Researchers report that disease-linked clones proved CD8+ and relatively rare in peripheral blood. Characteristic of ankylosing spondylitis blood, it appeared, was a TCR beta motif comprising several highly homologous variants.

The origin of this receptor is a female donor with ankylosing spondylitis or in good health (not recorded which). The sample was blood, either unsorted or a sorted T cell fraction (not recorded which). This rearrangement joins TRBV7-2 to TRBJ2-1; D gene ambiguous. CDR3 in DNA: TGTGCCAGCAGCTTAGGGCAGCAATACAGCTCCTACAATGAGCAGTTCTTC. This codes for CASSLGQQYSSYNEQFF.